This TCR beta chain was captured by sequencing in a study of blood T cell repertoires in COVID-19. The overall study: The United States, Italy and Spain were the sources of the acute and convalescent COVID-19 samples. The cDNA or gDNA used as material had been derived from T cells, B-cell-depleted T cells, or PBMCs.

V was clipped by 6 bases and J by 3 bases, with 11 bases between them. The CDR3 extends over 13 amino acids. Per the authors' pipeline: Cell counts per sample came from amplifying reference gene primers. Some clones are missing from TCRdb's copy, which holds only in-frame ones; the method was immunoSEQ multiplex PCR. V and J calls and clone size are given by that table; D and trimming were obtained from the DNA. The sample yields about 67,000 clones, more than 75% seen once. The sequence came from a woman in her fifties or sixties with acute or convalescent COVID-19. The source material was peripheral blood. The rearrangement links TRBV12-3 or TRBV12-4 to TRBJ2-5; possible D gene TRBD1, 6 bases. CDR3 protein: CASSGQSKETQYF. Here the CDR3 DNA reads TGTGCCAGCAGCGGACAGAGTAAAGAGACCCAGTACTTC.